One sample yielded the 7 T cell receptor beta chains listed below, sequenced in a study of blood T cell repertoires in COVID-19. Repertoires were generated with immunoSEQ multiplex PCR, while TCRdb's copy carries only in-frame clones and drops some. The repertoire consists of around 160,000 clones, with 88% occurring once and the leading ten covering 2% to 2.5%. The sequenced material came from peripheral blood. These TCRs come from a human donor in a cohort sampled during active COVID-19.

The V call is TRBV28, the J call TRBJ2-1, with 8 bases that match TRBD2. V lost 7 bases and J lost 5; bases outside the gene matches: 7. Germline V gene sequence: CDR1 MDHEN, CDR2 SYDVKM. CDR3 length: 14 residues. CDR3 coding DNA: TGTGCCAGCACCTCCCCGGGGGGGAACAATGAGCAGTTCTTC. Encoded protein: CASTSPGGNNEQFF.

The genes are TRBV19 and TRBJ2-5; D is uncertain. The CDR3 length is 13 residues. V was cut by 6 bases and J by 4 bases, with 12 bases left in between. CDR1 is LNHDA and CDR2 is SQIVND in the germline V gene (reference sequence). The CDR3: CASRPGARETQYF. The CDR3 DNA reads TGTGCCAGTAGGCCCGGAGCGCGAGAGACCCAGTACTTC.

This chain joins TRBV19 and TRBJ2-5; 9 nucleotides align to TRBD1. This CDR3 is built from 15 residues. Trimming at V came to 9 bases and at J to 2 bases, leaving 10 bases not matched to a gene. Germline CDR1 reads LNHDA; CDR2 reads SQIVND (reference sequence). The CDR3 loop is CASRDREAPQETQYF. The CDR3 DNA sequence: TGTGCCAGCCGGGACAGGGAGGCCCCACAAGAGACCCAGTACTTC.

The chain uses TRBV7-9 and TRBJ2-7; TRBD1 agrees at 10 bases. The CDR3 sequence is 16 residues long. V dropped 4 bases and J dropped 3; count of bases not matched to a gene: 9. Germline V gene sequence: CDR1 SEHNR, CDR2 FQNEAQ (reference sequence). DNA of the CDR3: TGTGCCAGCAGCTCACGAAGCGGGACAGGGGTCTACGAGCAGTACTTC. The encoded protein is CASSSRSGTGVYEQYF. The full variable domain, its missing parts supplied by reference TRBV7-9 and TRBJ2-7, is DTGVSQNPRHKITKRGQNVTFRCDPISEHNRLYWYRQTLGQGPEFLTYFQNEAQLEKSRLLSDRFSAERPKGSFSTLEIQRTEQGDSAMYLCASSSRSGTGVYEQYFGPGTRLTVT.

The J gene is TRBJ1-2, the V gene TRBV5-4, with D perhaps matching TRBD1 (6 bases). This CDR3 comprises 15 residues. V was trimmed by 2 bases and J by 4 bases, leaving 15 bases between them. Looked up from germline, CDR1 is SGHNT and CDR2 is YYREEE (reference sequence). In nucleotides, the CDR3 is TGTGCCAGCAGCTTTTTAAGCGGGACAACCTATGGCTACACCTTC. Protein product: CASSFLSGTTYGYTF.

The V call is TRBV2, the J call TRBJ2-2; possibly TRBD1 for D (5 bases). Germline loops: CDR1 SNHLY, CDR2 FYNNEI. The length of the CDR3 is 15 residues. Trimming shortened V by 7 bases and J by 4 bases, and 16 bases separated the two germline ends. In DNA, the CDR3 is TGTGCCAGCACACCAGTAGGGGCGCGCACCGGGGAGCTGTTTTTT. Translation: CASTPVGARTGELFF.

The chain recombines TRBV6-6 with TRBJ2-5, with 9 positions matching TRBD2. Germline CDR1 is MNHNY and CDR2 is SVGAGI (reference sequence). V shed 6 bases, J shed 5 bases, and the junction held 10 bases outside the gene matches. The CDR3 loop spans 15 amino acids. Here the CDR3 DNA reads TGTGCCAGCAGCAAAGCGGGGGGCAGGAGGGAGACCCAGTACTTC. This translates into CASSKAGGRRETQYF.